The clone carrying this T cell receptor beta chain is a singleton in its sample. Its antigen remains unidentified. This record comes from a study of T cells in localized non-small cell lung cancer. General study results and limits: Higher adjacent-lung clonality was associated with shorter survival.

The CDR3 has 16 residues. Germline CDR1 is SGHTA and CDR2 is FQGTGA. With 5 bases clipped from V and 5 bases from J, the junction kept 12 bases outside the gene matches. Assay: immunoSEQ multiplex PCR; the TCRdb copy retains only in-frame clones and omits some. This table holds roughly 35,000 clones, around 93% found once. This clonotype was sampled from a female donor of 60 years or more with stage II lung adenocarcinoma. This chain joins TRBV7-3 and TRBJ1-1; TRBD1 agrees at 9 bases. This specimen was peripheral blood mononuclear cells, taken before any cancer treatment. The CDR3 nucleotides are TGTGCCAGCAGCGTACAGGGGGCGCAGAAAGGGACTGAAGCTTTCTTT. Protein product: CASSVQGAQKGTEAFF.